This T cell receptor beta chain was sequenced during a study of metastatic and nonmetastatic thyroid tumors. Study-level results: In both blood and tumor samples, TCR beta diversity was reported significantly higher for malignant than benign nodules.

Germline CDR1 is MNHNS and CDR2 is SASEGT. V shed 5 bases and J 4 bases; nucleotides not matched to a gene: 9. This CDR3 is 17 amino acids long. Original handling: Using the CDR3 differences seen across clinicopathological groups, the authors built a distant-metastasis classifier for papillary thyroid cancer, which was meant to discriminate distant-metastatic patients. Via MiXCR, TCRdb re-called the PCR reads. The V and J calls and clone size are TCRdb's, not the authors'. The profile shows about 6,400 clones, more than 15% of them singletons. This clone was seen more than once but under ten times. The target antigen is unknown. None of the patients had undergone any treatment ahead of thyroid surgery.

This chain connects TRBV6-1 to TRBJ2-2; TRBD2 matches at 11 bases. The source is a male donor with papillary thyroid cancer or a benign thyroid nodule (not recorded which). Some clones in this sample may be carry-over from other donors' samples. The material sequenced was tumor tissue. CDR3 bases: TGTGCCAGCAGTTGGGGACTAGCGGCCGCCGGCACCGGGGAGCTGTTTTTT. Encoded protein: CASSWGLAAAGTGELFF.